This record concerns one TCR beta chain sequence. The source of the sample is a study of blood T cell repertoires in COVID-19. Study context: Researchers got acute and convalescent COVID-19 samples from the United States, Italy and Spain. The analysed material was cDNA or gDNA that came from T cells, B-cell-depleted T cells, or PBMCs.

Germline values: CDR1 SNHLY, CDR2 FYNNEI. The CDR3 runs 15 residues. The ends were cut back, 7 bases at V and 1 base at J, with 16 bases in the middle. In the original workflow: Reference gene primer amplification in the assay estimated nucleated cell counts. Measured with immunoSEQ multiplex PCR; TCRdb has only the in-frame clones, and not every one. D and trimming were read from the DNA, whereas the V and J calls and clone size are those reported in that table. The table records roughly 77,000 clones, about nine tenths of them present only once. The chain couples TRBV2 to TRBJ1-1; D may be TRBD1 (5 bases). The clonotype comes from an elderly woman with active COVID-19. Sequenced input: peripheral blood. CDR3 coding DNA: TGTGCCAGCAACGGGCAGGGCCGGACGAACACTGAAGCTTTCTTT. Its translation: CASNGQGRTNTEAFF.